There are a few counts of the clone carrying this T cell receptor beta chain. Its antigen remains unknown. The data belong to a study of T-cell memory formation after mild COVID-19. Overall study: Clusters of TCRs were largely donor specific.

Points from the study as a whole: The CD4+ clones that contracted clustered mainly within CM and EM, and the CD8+ clones concentrated in EMRA. Some responding clones appeared in pre-infection memory, suggesting cross-reactive memory joined.

Employing constant-segment primers, 5'RACE generated TCR alpha and TCR beta cDNA libraries bearing sample barcodes and UMIs. MiXCR was run by TCRdb on the 5' RACE reads, yielding one entry per CDR3 protein. The sample contains about 160,000 distinct CDR3 sequences, about a third of which appear only once. This clonotype originated in an adult woman who had mild COVID-19 (a few samples of this study predate the infection). Cell type and time point are not known. Sequenced sample: PBMCs or a T cell subset sorted from them (not recorded which).

CDR3 region: CATSDLSGGSRTDTQYF. In nucleotides, the CDR3 is TGTGCCACCAGTGATTTGTCAGGGGGGAGTCGCACAGATACGCAGTATTTT. V usage is TRBV24-1 and J usage is TRBJ2-3, with a tentative D call TRBD1 (7 bases). The CDR3 covers 17 residues. With 0 bases removed from V and 1 base from J, the gap between germline ends came to 13 bases. Germline V gene sequence: CDR1 KGHDR, CDR2 SFDVKD.